The present T cell receptor (beta chain) was sequenced within a study of OX40 agonist ivuxolimab in advanced cancers. For the study at large: Patients were dosed with the agonistic anti-OX40 (CD134) antibody ivuxolimab. At 0.01 to 10 mg/kg, ivuxolimab was administered intravenously to patients every 2 weeks.

Study findings and constraints: Mean expanded clone counts were higher in CD8+ than CD4+ T cells.

This clone was observed a single time. What it binds is not known. TCRdb's copy holds only in-frame clones and misses some; the assay was immunoSEQ multiplex PCR. The sample lists approximately 61,000 clones; roughly 80% were seen once. CDR1 is SGHRS, CDR2 YFSETQ, per germline. Losses at the gene ends were 5 bases for V and 4 bases for J; bases not matched to a gene: 9. The CDR3 totals 15 residues. The receptor's source is an adult with an advanced solid tumor such as melanoma, head and neck, liver or kidney cancer. The rearrangement uses TRBV5-1 and TRBJ2-1; TRBD2 aligns across 7 bases. The sequencing here drew on CD4+ or CD8+ T cells sorted from blood, taken in a trial of the OX40 agonist ivuxolimab. CDR3 DNA: TGCGCCAGCAGGGCGGTGGGAGGGTCTTACAATGAGCAGTTCTTC. Its protein is CASRAVGGSYNEQFF.